Following are 9 T cell receptor beta chains from one sample sequenced in a study of T cells in Graves' hyperthyroidism and ophthalmopathy (dated by TCRdb to between 2017 and 2020). Library creation used multiplex PCR. TCRdb names Illumina HiSeq 2000 as the instrument used. TCR beta CDR3 regions were amplified from RNA transcripts. For the first round of RT-PCR on the TCR CDR3, the HTBI primer set was used together with the Qiagen OneStep RT-PCR kit. The public reads were quality trimmed at Q25 with fastp and then assembled into clones with MiXCR by TCRdb, keeping productive beta chains. Merged by CDR3 protein, the rows form single entries marked with the most common genes and DNA. Within this sample are a few hundred thousand distinct CDR3 sequences, with approximately 14% of them counted one time only. 6.5% to 8% of the sample rests with the top ten. Sequencing input: blood. The origin of the receptors is a woman in her 30s with Graves' hyperthyroidism.

This clonotype was counted a few times. The chain employs TRBV5-1 and TRBJ2-3; 7 positions match TRBD1. The CDR3 extends over 16 amino acids. Germline values: CDR1 SGHRS, CDR2 YFSETQ. The V gene end was trimmed by 7 bases and the J gene end by 0 bases; junction bases not matched to a gene: 11. The CDR3 region has the DNA TGCGCCAGCCAAGCTCAAGGGGGCGGAAGCACAGATACGCAGTATTTT. It encodes CASQAQGGGSTDTQYF.

For this clonotype: One end of the junction varies from germline; a read error may be responsible. The CDR3 sequence is CASGLLPGRTPNEQFF. Here the CDR3 DNA reads TGTGCCAGCGGTTTACTGCCGGGACGTACGCCTAATGAGCAGTTCTTC. This chain joins TRBV28 and TRBJ2-1, with D perhaps given as TRBD1 or TRBD2 (5 bases each). The CDR3 spans 16 residues. Germline V gives CDR1 MDHEN, CDR2 SYDVKM.

This clonotype was counted at least ten times. The chain is built from TRBV12-5 and TRBJ2-1; possible D gene TRBD1, 6 bases. V was pared by 5 bases and J by 0 bases, with 20 bases between. Germline V CDR1 and CDR2: LGHNT, FRNRAP. There are 18 residues in the CDR3. In DNA form, the CDR3 reads TGTGCTAGTGGTGAGGGGACAAGGAGGACCAGCTCCTACAATGAGCAGTTCTTC. It encodes CASGEGTRRTSSYNEQFF.

This clonotype showed up many times. The chain recombines TRBV3-1 with TRBJ2-1; no definite D call. From germline, CDR1 is LGHDT and CDR2 YNNKEL (reference sequence). CDR3 length equals 12 residues. Trimming pared 5 bases from V and 6 bases from J, leaving 8 bases between. CDR3 sequence: CASSSWGNEQFF. For the CDR3, the DNA is TGTGCCAGCAGCTCATGGGGCAATGAGCAGTTCTTC.

The rearrangement links TRBV7-3 to TRBJ2-4, with 8 bases identical to TRBD2. The trim removed 2 bases at V and 0 bases at J, leaving 6 bases unmatched. The CDR3 runs 17 residues. The germline CDR1 and CDR2 sequences are SGHTA and FQGTGA. CDR3 loop: CASSLAPGRGAKNIQYF. CDR3 nucleotides: TGTGCCAGCAGCTTAGCCCCCGGGAGGGGAGCCAAAAACATTCAGTACTTC.

This clonotype has ten or more counts. The chain has TRBV9 and TRBJ2-1, with D possibly being TRBD2 (6 bases). CDR3 length equals 12 residues. In germline, CDR1 is SGDLS, CDR2 YYNGEE. Trimming cost V 0 bases and J 10 bases, with 8 bases left between them. The chain's CDR3 is CASSVGRGEQFF. In DNA, the CDR3 is TGTGCCAGCAGCGTAGGTCGGGGGGAGCAGTTCTTC.

On this clonotype: A much larger clone sits a single nucleotide away, making a read error possible. The chain joins TRBV7-2 to TRBJ2-1; 8 nucleotides match TRBD2. The CDR3 is 15 amino acids. Germline V gene sequence: CDR1 SGHTA, CDR2 FQGNSA. The junction had 3 bases not matched to a gene; V was cut back by 0 bases and J by 5 bases. The CDR3 spells CASSLAAGVHNEQFF. CDR3 nucleotide sequence: TGTGCCAGCAGCTTAGCAGCGGGGGTCCACAATGAGCAGTTCTTC.

The chain carries TRBV19 and TRBJ2-3; 7 bases align to TRBD2. The V segment lost 7 bases and the J segment 3 bases; nucleotides outside the gene matches: 10. The germline gives CDR1 LNHDA, CDR2 SQIVND (reference sequence). The CDR3 has 15 residues. CDR3: CASTEGGPLTDTQYF. CDR3 coding DNA: TGTGCCAGTACTGAGGGAGGGCCTTTGACAGATACGCAGTATTTT.

There are many counts of this clonotype. The V call is TRBV3-1, the J call TRBJ1-1, with D possibly TRBD1 on 5 matching bases. CDR1 and CDR2 from the germline V gene are LGHDT and YNNKEL (reference sequence). Trimming shortened V by 8 bases and J by 1 base, and 14 bases separated the two germline ends. This CDR3 region has 14 residues. In DNA, the CDR3 is TGTGCCAGCGCTCGCAGGGCGGAGAACACTGAAGCTTTCTTT. Its protein is CASARRAENTEAFF. The entire variable domain, with the rest obtained from reference TRBV3-1 and TRBJ1-1, is as follows: DTAVSQTPKYLVTQMGNDKSIKCEQNLGHDTMYWYKQDSKKFLKIMFSYNNKELIINETVPNRFSPKSPDKAHLNLHINSLELGDSAVYFCASARRAENTEAFFGQGTRLTVV.